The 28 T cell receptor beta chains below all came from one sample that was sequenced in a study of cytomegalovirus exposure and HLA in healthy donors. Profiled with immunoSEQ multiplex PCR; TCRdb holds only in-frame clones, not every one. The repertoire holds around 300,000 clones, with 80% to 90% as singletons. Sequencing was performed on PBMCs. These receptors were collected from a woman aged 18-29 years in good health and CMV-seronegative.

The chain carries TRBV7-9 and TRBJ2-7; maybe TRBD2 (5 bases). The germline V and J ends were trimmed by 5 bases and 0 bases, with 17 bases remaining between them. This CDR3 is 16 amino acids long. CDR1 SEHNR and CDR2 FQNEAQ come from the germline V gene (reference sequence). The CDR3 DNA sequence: TGTGCCAGCAGCCCCGCCAACGGTGGGAGCTCCTACGAGCAGTACTTC. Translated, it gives CASSPANGGSSYEQYF.

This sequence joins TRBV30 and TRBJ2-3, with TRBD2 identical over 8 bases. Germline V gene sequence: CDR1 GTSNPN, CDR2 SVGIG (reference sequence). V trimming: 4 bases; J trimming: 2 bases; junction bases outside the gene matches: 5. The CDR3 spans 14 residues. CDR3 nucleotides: TGTGCCTGGATTGGGACTAGTTCCACAGATACGCAGTATTTT. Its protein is CAWIGTSSTDTQYF.

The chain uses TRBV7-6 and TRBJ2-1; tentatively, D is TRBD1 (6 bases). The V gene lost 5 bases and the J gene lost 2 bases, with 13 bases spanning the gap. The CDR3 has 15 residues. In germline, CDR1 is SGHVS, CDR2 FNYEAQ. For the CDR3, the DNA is TGTGCCAGCAGCCTCGGGACAAACACCTACAATGAGCAGTTCTTC. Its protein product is CASSLGTNTYNEQFF.

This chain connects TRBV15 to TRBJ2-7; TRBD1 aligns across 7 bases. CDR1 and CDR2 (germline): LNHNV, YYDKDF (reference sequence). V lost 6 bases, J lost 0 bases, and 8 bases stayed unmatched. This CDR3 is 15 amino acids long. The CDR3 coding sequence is TGTGCCACCAGGGGAGCTGGACAGGACTCCTACGAGCAGTACTTC. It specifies CATRGAGQDSYEQYF. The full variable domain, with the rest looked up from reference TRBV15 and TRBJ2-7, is DAMVIQNPRYQVTQFGKPVTLSCSQTLNHNVMYWYQQKSSQAPKLLFHYYDKDFNNEADTPDNFQSRRPNTSFCFLDIRSPGLGDTAMYLCATRGAGQDSYEQYFGPGTRLTVT.

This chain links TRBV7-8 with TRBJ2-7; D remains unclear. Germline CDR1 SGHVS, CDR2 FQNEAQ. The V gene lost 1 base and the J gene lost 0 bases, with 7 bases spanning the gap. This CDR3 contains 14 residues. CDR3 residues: CASSLVASSYEQYF. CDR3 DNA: TGTGCCAGCAGCTTAGTTGCCAGCTCCTACGAGCAGTACTTC.

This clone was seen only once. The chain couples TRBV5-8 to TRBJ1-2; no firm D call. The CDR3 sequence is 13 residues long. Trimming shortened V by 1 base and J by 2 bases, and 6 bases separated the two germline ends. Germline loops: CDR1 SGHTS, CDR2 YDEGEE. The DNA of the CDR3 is TGTGCCAGCAGCTTGAGGAGGAACTATGGCTACACCTTC. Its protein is CASSLRRNYGYTF.

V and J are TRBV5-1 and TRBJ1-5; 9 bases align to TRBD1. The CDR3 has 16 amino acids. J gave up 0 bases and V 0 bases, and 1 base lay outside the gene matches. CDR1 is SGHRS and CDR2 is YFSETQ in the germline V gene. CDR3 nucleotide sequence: TGCGCCAGCAGCTTGGAGGGACAGGGTAGCAATCAGCCCCAGCATTTT. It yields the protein CASSLEGQGSNQPQHF.

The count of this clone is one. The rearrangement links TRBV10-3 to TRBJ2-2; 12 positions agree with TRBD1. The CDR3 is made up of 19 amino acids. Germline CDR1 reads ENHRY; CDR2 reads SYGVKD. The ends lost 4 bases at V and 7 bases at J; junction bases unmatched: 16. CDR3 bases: TGTGCCATCAGTGGGGACAGGGGGCCACTCCCGGCAGTAGGCGGGGAGCTGTTTTTT. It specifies CAISGDRGPLPAVGGELFF.

The CDR3 nucleotides are TGTGCCAGCAGTTTATCGTCGGGGTATGAGCAGTTCTTC. It is translated as CASSLSSGYEQFF. The chain carries TRBV27 and TRBJ2-1, with D perhaps TRBD2 (5 bases). Germline V gene sequence: CDR1 MNHEY, CDR2 SMNVEV (reference sequence). V gave up 0 bases and J gave up 8 bases, with 8 bases separating them. The CDR3 contains 13 residues.

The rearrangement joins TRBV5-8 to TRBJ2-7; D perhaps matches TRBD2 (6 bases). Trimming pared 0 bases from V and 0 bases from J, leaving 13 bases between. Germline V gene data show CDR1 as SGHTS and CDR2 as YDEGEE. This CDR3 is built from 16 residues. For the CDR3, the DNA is TGTGCCAGCAGCTTGGGTCGGGAGCCCCTCTCCTACGAGCAGTACTTC. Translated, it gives CASSLGREPLSYEQYF.

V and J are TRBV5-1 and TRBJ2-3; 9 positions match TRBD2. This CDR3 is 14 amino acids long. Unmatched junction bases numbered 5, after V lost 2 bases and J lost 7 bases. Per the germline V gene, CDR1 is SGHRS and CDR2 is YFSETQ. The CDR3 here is CASSFSGSENTQYF. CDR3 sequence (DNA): TGCGCCAGCAGCTTTAGCGGGAGTGAGAATACGCAGTATTTT.

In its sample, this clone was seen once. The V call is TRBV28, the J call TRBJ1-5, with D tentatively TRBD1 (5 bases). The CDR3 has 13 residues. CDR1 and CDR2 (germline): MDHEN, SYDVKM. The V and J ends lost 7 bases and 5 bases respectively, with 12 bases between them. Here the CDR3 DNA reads TGTGCCAGCAATTCGGGGGTACATCAGCCCCAGCATTTT. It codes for CASNSGVHQPQHF.

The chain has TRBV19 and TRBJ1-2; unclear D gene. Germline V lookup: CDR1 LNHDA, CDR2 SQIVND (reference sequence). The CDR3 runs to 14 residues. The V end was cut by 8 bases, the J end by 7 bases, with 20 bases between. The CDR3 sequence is CASEADTAASGYTF. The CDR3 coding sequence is TGTGCCAGTGAGGCCGATACGGCAGCGAGTGGCTACACCTTC.

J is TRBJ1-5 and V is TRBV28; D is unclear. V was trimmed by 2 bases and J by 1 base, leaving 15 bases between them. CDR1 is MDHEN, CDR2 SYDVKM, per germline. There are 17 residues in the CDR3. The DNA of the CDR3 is TGTGCCAGCAGTTTAAGGTCTAGGCGTATGAGCAATCAGCCCCAGCATTTT. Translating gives CASSLRSRRMSNQPQHF.

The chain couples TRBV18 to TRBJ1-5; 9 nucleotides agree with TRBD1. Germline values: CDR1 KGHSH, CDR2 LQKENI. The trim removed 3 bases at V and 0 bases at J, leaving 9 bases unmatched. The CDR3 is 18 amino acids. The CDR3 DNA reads TGTGCCAGCTCACCCCAAGGCACAGGGGGCCTTAGCAATCAGCCCCAGCATTTT. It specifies CASSPQGTGGLSNQPQHF.

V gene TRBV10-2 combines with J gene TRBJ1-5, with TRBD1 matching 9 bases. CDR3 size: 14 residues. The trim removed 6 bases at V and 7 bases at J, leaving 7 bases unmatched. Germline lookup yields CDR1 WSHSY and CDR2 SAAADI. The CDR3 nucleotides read TGCGCCAGCAGAAATGGACAGGGGCGGCAGCCCCAGCATTTT. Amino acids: CASRNGQGRQPQHF.

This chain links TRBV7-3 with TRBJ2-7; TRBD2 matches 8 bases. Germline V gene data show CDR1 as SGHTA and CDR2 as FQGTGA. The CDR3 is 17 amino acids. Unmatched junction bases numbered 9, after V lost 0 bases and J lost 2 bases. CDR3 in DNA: TGTGCCAGCAGCTTAACCCGGCTCGGGGGGGAAACCTACGAGCAGTACTTC. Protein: CASSLTRLGGETYEQYF.

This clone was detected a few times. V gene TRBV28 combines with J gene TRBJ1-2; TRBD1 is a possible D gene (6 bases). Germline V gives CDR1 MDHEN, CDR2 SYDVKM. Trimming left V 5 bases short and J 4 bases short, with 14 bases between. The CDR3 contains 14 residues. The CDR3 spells CASSPATGPYGYTF. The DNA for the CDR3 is TGTGCCAGCAGTCCGGCGACAGGCCCCTATGGCTACACCTTC.

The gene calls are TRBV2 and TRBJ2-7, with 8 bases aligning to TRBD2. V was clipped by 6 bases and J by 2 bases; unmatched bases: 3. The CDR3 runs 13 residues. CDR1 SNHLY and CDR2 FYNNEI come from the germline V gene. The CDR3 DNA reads TGTGCCAGCAGGACTAGCGTTCCCTACGAGCAGTACTTC. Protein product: CASRTSVPYEQYF.

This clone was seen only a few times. The CDR3 here is CSAYGNYGYTF. CDR3 nucleotides: TGCAGCGCCTACGGGAACTATGGCTACACCTTC. The chain recombines TRBV29-1 with TRBJ1-2; D is unresolved. Germline V lookup: CDR1 SQVTM, CDR2 ANQGSEA. The CDR3 length is 11 residues. The germline V and J ends were trimmed by 7 bases and 2 bases, with 8 bases remaining between them. The full variable domain, in which reference TRBV29-1 and TRBJ1-2 provide the parts outside the CDR3, is SAVISQKPSRDICQRGTSLTIQCQVDSQVTMMFWYRQQPGQSLTLIATANQGSEATYESGFVIDKFPISRPNLTFSTLTVSNMSPEDSSIYLCSAYGNYGYTFGSGTRLTVV.

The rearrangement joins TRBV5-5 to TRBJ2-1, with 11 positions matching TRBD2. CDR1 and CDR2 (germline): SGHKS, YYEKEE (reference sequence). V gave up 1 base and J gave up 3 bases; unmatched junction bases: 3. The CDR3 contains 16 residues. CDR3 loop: CASSLSLAGGYNEQFF. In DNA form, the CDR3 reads TGTGCCAGCAGCTTGAGCCTAGCGGGGGGCTACAATGAGCAGTTCTTC.

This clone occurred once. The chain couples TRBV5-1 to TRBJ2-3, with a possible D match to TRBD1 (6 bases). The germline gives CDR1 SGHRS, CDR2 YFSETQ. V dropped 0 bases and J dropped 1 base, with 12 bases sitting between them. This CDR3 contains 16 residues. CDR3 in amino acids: CASSLGQAFRTDTQYF. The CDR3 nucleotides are TGCGCCAGCAGCTTGGGACAGGCCTTCCGCACAGATACGCAGTATTTT.

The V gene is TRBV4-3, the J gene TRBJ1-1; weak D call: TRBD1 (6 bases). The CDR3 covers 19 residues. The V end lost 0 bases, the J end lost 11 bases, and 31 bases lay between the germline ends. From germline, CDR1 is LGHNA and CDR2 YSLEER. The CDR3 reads CASSQDGKGGFGIIRDAFF. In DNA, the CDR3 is TGCGCCAGCAGCCAAGATGGGAAAGGGGGTTTTGGGATTATCAGGGACGCTTTCTTT.

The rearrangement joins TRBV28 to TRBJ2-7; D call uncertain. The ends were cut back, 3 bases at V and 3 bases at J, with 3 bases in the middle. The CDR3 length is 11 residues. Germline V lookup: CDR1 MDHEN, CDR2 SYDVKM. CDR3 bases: TGTGCCAGCAGTTTCTTCTACGAGCAGTACTTC. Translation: CASSFFYEQYF.

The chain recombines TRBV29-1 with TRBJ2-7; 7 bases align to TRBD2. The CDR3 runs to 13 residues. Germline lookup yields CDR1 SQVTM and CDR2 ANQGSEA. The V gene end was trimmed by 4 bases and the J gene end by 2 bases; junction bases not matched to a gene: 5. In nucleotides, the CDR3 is TGCAGCGTTGGGGGGGGTGAAGCCTACGAGCAGTACTTC. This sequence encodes CSVGGGEAYEQYF.

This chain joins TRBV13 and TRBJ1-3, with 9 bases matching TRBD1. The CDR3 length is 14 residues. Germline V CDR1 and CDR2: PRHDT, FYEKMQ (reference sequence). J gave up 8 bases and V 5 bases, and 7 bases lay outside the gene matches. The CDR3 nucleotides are TGTGCCAGCAGCCGGGACAGGGTGCGGCACACCATATATTTT. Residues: CASSRDRVRHTIYF. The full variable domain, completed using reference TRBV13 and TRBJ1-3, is AAGVIQSPRHLIKEKRETATLKCYPIPRHDTVYWYQQGPGQDPQFLISFYEKMQSDKGSIPDRFSAQQFSDYHSELNMSSLELGDSALYFCASSRDRVRHTIYFGEGSWLTVV.

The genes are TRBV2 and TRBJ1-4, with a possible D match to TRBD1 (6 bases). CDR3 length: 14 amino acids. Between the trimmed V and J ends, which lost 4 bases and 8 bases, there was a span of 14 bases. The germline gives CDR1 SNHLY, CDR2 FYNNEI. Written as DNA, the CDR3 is TGTGCCAGCAGTGTCGAGGGGGGGAGAGAAAAACTGTTTTTT. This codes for CASSVEGGREKLFF.

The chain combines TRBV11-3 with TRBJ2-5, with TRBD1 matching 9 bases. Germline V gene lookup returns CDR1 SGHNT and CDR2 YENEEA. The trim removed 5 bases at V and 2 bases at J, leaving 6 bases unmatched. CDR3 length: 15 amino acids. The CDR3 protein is CASSLGQGMQETQYF. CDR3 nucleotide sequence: TGTGCCAGCAGCCTGGGACAGGGTATGCAAGAGACCCAGTACTTC.